The 20 T cell receptor beta chains reported below all come from one sample, sequenced in a study of CD8+ T cells in alopecia areata listed by TCRdb under 2018. Explained via the paper, the time point label denotes: 4 weeks on oral tofacitinib. According to the study, the label for this sample's treatment or condition signals: oral pan-JAK inhibitor, 5-10 mg twice daily. Receptors were amplified or captured by the immunoSEQ multiplex PCR assay. RNA was extracted from all samples and reverse transcribed into cDNA as template for TCR sequencing. TCRdb retrieved this table from immuneACCESS and kept in-frame rearrangements only. Not all clones are present; in checked studies, unresolved V genes account for under half, and no reason is known for the remainder. This sample comprises under 200,000 clones, 55% to 75% of them detected only once. The biggest ten clones account for around 0.91% of the sample.

The sample was CD4+ T cells sorted from blood, taken at week 4, from a patient treated with tofacitinib. The source is a human donor with alopecia areata.

The chain joins TRBV15 to TRBJ2-7; 12 bases fit TRBD1. Trimming took 1 base from V and 4 from J; bases not matched to a gene: 5. CDR1 and CDR2 (germline): LNHNV, YYDKDF (reference sequence). This CDR3 has 16 residues. The CDR3 sequence is CATSRGGTGGAYEQYF. The CDR3 DNA follows: TGTGCCACCAGCAGAGGGGGGACAGGGGGCGCGTACGAGCAGTACTTC.

This clone came up once. The chain has TRBV30 and TRBJ1-5, with D perhaps TRBD1 (5 bases). CDR1 is GTSNPN and CDR2 is SVGIG in the germline V gene (reference sequence). This CDR3 has 15 residues. Trimming stripped 5 bases from V and 2 bases from J, with 16 bases between. As DNA, the CDR3 is TGTGCCTGGGGGACGGGAGGCTTTGGCAATCAGCCCCAGCATTTT. It codes for CAWGTGGFGNQPQHF.

The rearrangement joins TRBV30 to TRBJ1-6; no definite D call. Trimming removed 5 bases from V and 4 bases from J, with 6 bases in between. Germline V CDR1 and CDR2: GTSNPN, SVGIG (reference sequence). CDR3 length: 12 residues. The CDR3 here is CAWGRYNSPLHF. In nucleotides, the CDR3 is TGTGCCTGGGGACGGTATAATTCACCCCTCCACTTT.

The chain combines TRBV6-5 with TRBJ2-1; a possible D gene is TRBD2 (7 bases). Per germline, CDR1 MNHEY and CDR2 SVGAGI. V lost 2 bases and J lost 8, with 16 bases in between. The CDR3 runs to 15 residues. The CDR3 bases are TGTGCCAGCAGTTACGGGCGGGGGCTGTTCGATGAGCAGTTCTTC. Protein sequence: CASSYGRGLFDEQFF.

A single count supports this clone. CDR3 amino acids: CASSLGGRGDNEQFF. In nucleotides, the CDR3 is TGTGCCAGCAGCTTAGGGGGCAGGGGAGACAATGAGCAGTTCTTC. The chain recombines TRBV5-4 with TRBJ2-1, with 7 bases that match TRBD1. The CDR3 totals 15 residues. Germline loops: CDR1 SGHNT, CDR2 YYREEE (reference sequence). After removal of 2 bases from V and 5 bases from J, the junction contained 7 bases not matched to a gene.

J is TRBJ1-2 and V is TRBV6-5, with D unclear. This CDR3 spans 15 amino acids. Deletions cut 5 bases from V and 8 bases from J, with 21 bases between. Per the germline V gene, CDR1 is MNHEY and CDR2 is SVGAGI. The CDR3 DNA follows: TGTGCCAGCAGTCCTAGTCCCCAGGAGATCTCGGGCTACACCTTC. Its translation: CASSPSPQEISGYTF.

Here the CDR3 reads CASSPDTSYEQYF. CDR3 in DNA: TGTGCCAGCTCACCGGACACGTCCTACGAGCAGTACTTC. The rearrangement links TRBV18 to TRBJ2-7, with a tentative D call TRBD1 (5 bases). Trimming removed 3 bases at V and 1 base at J, with 7 bases between. The CDR3 is 13 residues long. Germline loops: CDR1 KGHSH, CDR2 LQKENI.

This clone occurred a few times. DNA of the CDR3: TGTGCCTGGAGTGTAAGGAACGAGCAGTACTTC. This gives the protein CAWSVRNEQYF. This sequence joins TRBV30 and TRBJ2-7, with no clear D. CDR1 is GTSNPN and CDR2 is SVGIG in the germline V gene (reference sequence). The CDR3 is 11 residues long. V dropped 0 bases and J dropped 5 bases, with 5 bases sitting between them.

The V call is TRBV5-1, the J call TRBJ1-2; 8 bases map to TRBD1. V shed 4 bases, J shed 8 bases, and the junction held 13 bases outside the gene matches. There are 15 residues in the CDR3. Germline V gives CDR1 SGHRS, CDR2 YFSETQ. CDR3 region: CASSPTGQALGGYTF. The CDR3 DNA reads TGCGCCAGCAGCCCCACGGGACAGGCGCTCGGGGGCTACACCTTC.

The rearrangement joins TRBV9 to TRBJ1-2, with 9 bases lining up with TRBD1. This CDR3 contains 15 residues. Germline values: CDR1 SGDLS, CDR2 YYNGEE. V gave up 4 bases and J gave up 7 bases; unmatched junction bases: 11. The CDR3 spells CASSTGTGPTVGYTF. The DNA for the CDR3 is TGTGCCAGCAGCACCGGGACAGGGCCTACCGTTGGCTACACCTTC.

The V call is TRBV4-1, the J call TRBJ2-3, with D tentatively TRBD1 or TRBD2 (5 bases each). V gave up 0 bases and J gave up 3 bases, with 10 bases separating them. Germline V lookup: CDR1 MGHRA, CDR2 YSYEKL. The CDR3 is 15 residues long. CDR3 nucleotides: TGCGCCAGCAGCCAAGACGGGACCGAGACAGATACGCAGTATTTT. Protein: CASSQDGTETDTQYF.

V is TRBV29-1 and J is TRBJ1-1; a possible D gene is TRBD1 (6 bases). CDR1 SQVTM and CDR2 ANQGSEA come from the germline V gene. The CDR3 sequence is 13 residues long. Between the trimmed V and J ends, which lost 4 bases and 1 base, there was a span of 10 bases. This CDR3 reads CSVAPGANTEAFF. DNA of the CDR3: TGCAGCGTTGCCCCAGGGGCGAACACTGAAGCTTTCTTT.

The chain recombines TRBV4-1 with TRBJ2-7, with 7 bases aligning to TRBD1. This CDR3 is 17 amino acids long. J lost 4 bases, V lost 4 bases, and 16 bases had no gene match. CDR1 MGHRA and CDR2 YSYEKL come from the germline V gene. The CDR3 DNA is TGCGCCAGCAGCCGCATTAGGACAGGCCCTACTTCATACGAGCAGTACTTC. It encodes CASSRIRTGPTSYEQYF.

This sequence joins TRBV30 and TRBJ1-4, with 8 bases matching TRBD1. Trimming at V came to 5 bases and at J to 7 bases, leaving 3 bases not matched to a gene. The CDR3 consists of 12 residues. CDR1 and CDR2 (germline): GTSNPN, SVGIG (reference sequence). For the CDR3, the DNA is TGTGCCTGGGGACAGGGAGGTGAAAAACTGTTTTTT. As protein: CAWGQGGEKLFF.

This clone was seen a few times. The genes are TRBV7-9 and TRBJ2-2; 10 bases agree with TRBD1. This CDR3 comprises 16 residues. From germline, CDR1 is SEHNR and CDR2 FQNEAQ (reference sequence). V shed 2 bases and J 2 bases; nucleotides not matched to a gene: 2. CDR3 sequence reads: CASSLRDRGNTGELFF. CDR3 coding DNA: TGTGCCAGCAGCTTACGGGACAGGGGAAACACCGGGGAGCTGTTTTTT.

The rearrangement links TRBV6-1 to TRBJ1-2; D uncertain. The germline CDR1 and CDR2 sequences are MNHNS and SASEGT. The CDR3 is made up of 12 amino acids. Trimming left V 5 bases short and J 2 bases short, with 6 bases between. DNA for the CDR3: TGTGCCAGCAGTAAGGACAACTATGGCTACACCTTC. It encodes CASSKDNYGYTF.

The chain has TRBV25-1 and TRBJ1-6; perhaps TRBD1 as D (5 bases). CDR3 length: 14 amino acids. The germline gives CDR1 MGHDK, CDR2 SYGVNS. The V and J ends lost 4 bases and 7 bases respectively, with 11 bases between them. CDR3 protein: CASSAGAQNSPLHF. The DNA of the CDR3 is TGTGCCAGCAGTGCCGGGGCTCAAAATTCACCCCTCCACTTT.

The chain is built from TRBV30 and TRBJ2-1, with D hard to call. The V and J ends lost 5 bases and 9 bases respectively, with 11 bases between them. The CDR3 covers 11 residues. Germline V gene lookup returns CDR1 GTSNPN and CDR2 SVGIG (reference sequence). As DNA, the CDR3 is TGTGCCTGGGACCAATCTAGTGAGCAGTTCTTC. This gives the protein CAWDQSSEQFF.

The V gene is TRBV29-1, the J gene TRBJ2-3; 7 bases map to TRBD1. Germline V lookup: CDR1 SQVTM, CDR2 ANQGSEA. The CDR3 runs 13 residues. The V gene end was trimmed by 5 bases and the J gene end by 5 bases; junction bases not matched to a gene: 7. The CDR3 sequence: CSVRQGTEDTQYF. In DNA form, the CDR3 reads TGCAGCGTTAGACAGGGTACAGAAGATACGCAGTATTTT.

Notes on this clone: Other DNA sequences in the sample encode the same CDR3. The chain joins TRBV4-2 to TRBJ2-2, with D unresolved. Germline V gene lookup returns CDR1 LGHNA and CDR2 YNFKEQ. The CDR3 length is 12 residues. V lost 0 bases, J lost 5 bases, and 1 base lay in between. CDR3 residues: CASSQETGELFF. The CDR3 DNA is TGTGCCAGCAGCCAAGAGACCGGGGAGCTGTTTTTT.